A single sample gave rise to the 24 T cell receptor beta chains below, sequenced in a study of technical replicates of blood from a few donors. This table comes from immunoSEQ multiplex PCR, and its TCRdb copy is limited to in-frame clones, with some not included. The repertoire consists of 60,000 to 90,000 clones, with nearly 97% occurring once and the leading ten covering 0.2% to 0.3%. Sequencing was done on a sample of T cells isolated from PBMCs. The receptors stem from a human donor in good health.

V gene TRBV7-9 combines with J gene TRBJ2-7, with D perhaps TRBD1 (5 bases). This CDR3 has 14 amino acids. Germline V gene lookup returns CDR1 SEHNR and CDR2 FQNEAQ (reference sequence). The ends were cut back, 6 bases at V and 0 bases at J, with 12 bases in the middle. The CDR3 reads CASRSGKPSYEQYF. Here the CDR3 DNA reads TGTGCCAGCAGATCAGGGAAGCCCTCCTACGAGCAGTACTTC.

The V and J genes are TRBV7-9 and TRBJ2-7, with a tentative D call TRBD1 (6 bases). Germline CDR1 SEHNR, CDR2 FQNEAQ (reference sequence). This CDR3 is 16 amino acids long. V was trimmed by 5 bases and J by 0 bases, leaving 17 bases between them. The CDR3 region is CASSTPTGLSSYEQYF. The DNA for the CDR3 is TGTGCCAGCAGCACCCCGACAGGCTTAAGCTCCTACGAGCAGTACTTC.

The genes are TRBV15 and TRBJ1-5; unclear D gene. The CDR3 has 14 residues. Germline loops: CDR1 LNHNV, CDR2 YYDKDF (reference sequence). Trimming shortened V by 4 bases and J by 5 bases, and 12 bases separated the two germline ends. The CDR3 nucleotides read TGTGCCACCAGCAAAGAGAGAGCGGATCAGCCCCAGCATTTT. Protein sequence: CATSKERADQPQHF.

In DNA form, the CDR3 reads TGTGCCAGCAGCACAATAGGGGAAAACACAGATACGCAGTATTTT. This translates into CASSTIGENTDTQYF. The V gene is TRBV7-6, the J gene TRBJ2-3, with D perhaps TRBD1 (5 bases). Germline lookup yields CDR1 SGHVS and CDR2 FNYEAQ. V dropped 5 bases and J dropped 2 bases, with 14 bases sitting between them. The CDR3 spans 15 residues.

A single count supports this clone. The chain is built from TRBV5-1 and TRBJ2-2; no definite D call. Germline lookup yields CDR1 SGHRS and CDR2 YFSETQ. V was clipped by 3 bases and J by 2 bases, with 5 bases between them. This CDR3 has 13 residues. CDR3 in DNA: TGCGCCAGCAGCTCCTACAACACCGGGGAGCTGTTTTTT. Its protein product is CASSSYNTGELFF.

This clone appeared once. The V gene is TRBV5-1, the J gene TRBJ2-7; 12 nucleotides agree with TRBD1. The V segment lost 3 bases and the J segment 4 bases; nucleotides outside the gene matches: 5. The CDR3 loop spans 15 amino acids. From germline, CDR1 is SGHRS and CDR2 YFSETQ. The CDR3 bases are TGCGCCAGCAGCTCGGGGACAGGGGGCAATTACGAGCAGTACTTC. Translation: CASSSGTGGNYEQYF.

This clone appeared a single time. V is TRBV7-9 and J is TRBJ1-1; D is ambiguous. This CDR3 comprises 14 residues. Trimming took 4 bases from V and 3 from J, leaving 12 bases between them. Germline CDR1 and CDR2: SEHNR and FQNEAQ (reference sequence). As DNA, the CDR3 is TGTGCCAGCAGCTCCGAAGTATCGGACACTGAAGCTTTCTTT. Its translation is CASSSEVSDTEAFF.

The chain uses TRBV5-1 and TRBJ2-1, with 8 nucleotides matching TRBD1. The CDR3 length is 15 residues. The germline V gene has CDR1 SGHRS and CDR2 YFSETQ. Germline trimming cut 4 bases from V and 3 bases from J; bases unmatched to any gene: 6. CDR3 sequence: CASSQDTGGYNEQFF. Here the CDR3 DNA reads TGCGCCAGCAGCCAGGACACAGGGGGCTACAATGAGCAGTTCTTC.

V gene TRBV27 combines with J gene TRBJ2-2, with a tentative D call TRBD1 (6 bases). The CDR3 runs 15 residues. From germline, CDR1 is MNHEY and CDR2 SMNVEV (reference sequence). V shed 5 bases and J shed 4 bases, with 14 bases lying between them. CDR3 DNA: TGTGCCAGCAGTGACGACAGGTACTCCACCGGGGAGCTGTTTTTT. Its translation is CASSDDRYSTGELFF.

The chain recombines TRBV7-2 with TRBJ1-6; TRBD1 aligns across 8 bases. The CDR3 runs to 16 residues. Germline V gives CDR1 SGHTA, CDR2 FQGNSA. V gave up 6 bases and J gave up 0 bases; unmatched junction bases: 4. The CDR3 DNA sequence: TGTGCCAGCAGACTCACAGGGGGCTCCTATAATTCACCCCTCCACTTT. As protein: CASRLTGGSYNSPLHF.

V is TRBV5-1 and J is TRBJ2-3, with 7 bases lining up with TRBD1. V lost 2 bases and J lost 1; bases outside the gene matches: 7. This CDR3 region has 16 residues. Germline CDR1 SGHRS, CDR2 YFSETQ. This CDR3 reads CASSFVGRGRTDTQYF. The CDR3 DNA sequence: TGCGCCAGCAGCTTCGTAGGTAGGGGGCGCACAGATACGCAGTATTTT.

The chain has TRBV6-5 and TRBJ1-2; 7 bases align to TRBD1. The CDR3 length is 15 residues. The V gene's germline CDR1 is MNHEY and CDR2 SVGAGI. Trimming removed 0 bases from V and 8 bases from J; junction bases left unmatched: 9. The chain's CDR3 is CASSYSGEGADGYTF. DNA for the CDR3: TGTGCCAGCAGTTACTCGGGCGAGGGGGCTGACGGCTACACCTTC.

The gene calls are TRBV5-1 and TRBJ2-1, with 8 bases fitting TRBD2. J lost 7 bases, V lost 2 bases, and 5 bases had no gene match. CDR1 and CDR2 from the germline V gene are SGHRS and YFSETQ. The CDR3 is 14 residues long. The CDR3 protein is CASSFSREGNEQFF. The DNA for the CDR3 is TGCGCCAGCAGCTTTAGCCGGGAGGGGAATGAGCAGTTCTTC.

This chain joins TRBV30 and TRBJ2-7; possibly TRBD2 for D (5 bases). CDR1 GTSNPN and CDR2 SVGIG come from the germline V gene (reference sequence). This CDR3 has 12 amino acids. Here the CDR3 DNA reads TGTGCAGGGATCGGCCCCGGGATCGAGCAGTACTTC. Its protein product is CAGIGPGIEQYF.

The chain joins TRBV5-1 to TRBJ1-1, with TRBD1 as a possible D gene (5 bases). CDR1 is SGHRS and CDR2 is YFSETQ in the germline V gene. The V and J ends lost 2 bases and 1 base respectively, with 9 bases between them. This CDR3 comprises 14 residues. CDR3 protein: CASSFFRENTEAFF. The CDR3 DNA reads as TGCGCCAGCAGCTTTTTCAGGGAGAACACTGAAGCTTTCTTT.

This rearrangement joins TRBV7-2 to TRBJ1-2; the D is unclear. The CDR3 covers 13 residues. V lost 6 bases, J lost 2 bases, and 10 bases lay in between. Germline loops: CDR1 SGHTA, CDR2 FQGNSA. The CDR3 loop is CASRRGPNYGYTF. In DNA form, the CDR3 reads TGTGCCAGCAGACGCGGCCCGAACTATGGCTACACCTTC.

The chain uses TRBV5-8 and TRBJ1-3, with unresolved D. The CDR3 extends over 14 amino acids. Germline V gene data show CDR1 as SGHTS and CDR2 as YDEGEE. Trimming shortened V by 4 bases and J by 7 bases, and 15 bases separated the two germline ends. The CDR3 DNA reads TGTGCCAGCAGCCAGACCCCGCTCGGGAACACCATATATTTT. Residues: CASSQTPLGNTIYF.

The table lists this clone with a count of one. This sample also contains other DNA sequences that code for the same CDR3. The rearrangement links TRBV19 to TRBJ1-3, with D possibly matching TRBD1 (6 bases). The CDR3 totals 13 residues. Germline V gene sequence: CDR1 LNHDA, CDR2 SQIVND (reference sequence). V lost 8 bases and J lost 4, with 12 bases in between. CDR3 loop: CASRQVPGNTIYF. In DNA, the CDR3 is TGTGCCAGTCGACAGGTTCCCGGAAACACCATATATTTT.

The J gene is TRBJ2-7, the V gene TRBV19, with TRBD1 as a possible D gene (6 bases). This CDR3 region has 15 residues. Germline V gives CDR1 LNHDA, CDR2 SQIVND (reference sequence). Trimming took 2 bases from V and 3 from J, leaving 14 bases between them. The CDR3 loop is CASSIPGTLLYEQYF. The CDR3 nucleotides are TGTGCCAGTAGTATACCCGGGACATTGCTCTACGAGCAGTACTTC.

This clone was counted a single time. The CDR3 DNA reads as TGTGCCACTAAACGAGGCGAGGGGGCGACCTACGAGCAGTACTTC. The encoded protein is CATKRGEGATYEQYF. V gene TRBV6-5 combines with J gene TRBJ2-7, with 7 bases aligning to TRBD1. The CDR3 sequence is 15 residues long. J was trimmed by 2 bases and V by 10 bases; bases with no gene match: 14. Germline loops: CDR1 MNHEY, CDR2 SVGAGI.

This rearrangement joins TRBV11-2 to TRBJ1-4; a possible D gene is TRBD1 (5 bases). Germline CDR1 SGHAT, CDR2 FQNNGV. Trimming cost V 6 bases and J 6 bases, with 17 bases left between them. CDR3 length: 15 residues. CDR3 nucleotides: TGTGCCAGCAGGCCGACAGAAGAGTCGCATGAAAAACTGTTTTTT. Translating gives CASRPTEESHEKLFF. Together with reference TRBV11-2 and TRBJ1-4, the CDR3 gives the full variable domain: EAGVAQSPRYKIIEKRQSVAFWCNPISGHATLYWYQQILGQGPKLLIQFQNNGVVDDSQLPKDRFSAERLKGVDSTLKIQPAKLEDSAVYLCASRPTEESHEKLFFGSGTQLSVL.

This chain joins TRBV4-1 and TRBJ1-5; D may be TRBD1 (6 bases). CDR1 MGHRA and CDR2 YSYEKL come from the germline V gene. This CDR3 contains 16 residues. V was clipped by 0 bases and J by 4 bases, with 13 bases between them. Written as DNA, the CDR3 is TGCGCCAGCAGCCAAGAAATAGGGACACCTAATCAGCCCCAGCATTTT. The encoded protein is CASSQEIGTPNQPQHF.

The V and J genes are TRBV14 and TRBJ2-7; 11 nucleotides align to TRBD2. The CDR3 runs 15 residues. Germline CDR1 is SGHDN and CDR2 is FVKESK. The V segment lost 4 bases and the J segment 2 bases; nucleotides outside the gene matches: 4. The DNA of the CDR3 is TGTGCCAGCAGCCCGCTAGCGGGAGGCACCTACGAGCAGTACTTC. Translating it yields CASSPLAGGTYEQYF.

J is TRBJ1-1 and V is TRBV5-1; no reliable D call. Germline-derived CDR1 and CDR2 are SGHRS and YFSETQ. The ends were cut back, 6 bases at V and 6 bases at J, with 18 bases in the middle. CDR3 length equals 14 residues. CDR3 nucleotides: TGCGCCAGCACCCCCCGACCGGACTACTCTGAAGCTTTCTTT. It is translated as CASTPRPDYSEAFF.